Following are 25 T cell receptor beta chains from one sample sequenced in a study of beta chain features in type 1 diabetes. Expressed TCRB transcripts were sequenced after all isolated RNA was converted to cDNA. The protocol was immunoSEQ multiplex PCR, while the TCRdb copy is restricted to in-frame clones and leaves out a portion. The sample shows 360,000 or so clones, roughly a fifth of them seen only once. Sequencing was carried out using naive CD4+ T cells from blood. The receptors come from a woman between 18 and 29 years old in good health.

This chain links TRBV4-1 with TRBJ2-5, with TRBD2 as a possible D gene (6 bases). Looked up from germline, CDR1 is MGHRA and CDR2 is YSYEKL. V was trimmed by 1 base and J by 5 bases, leaving 11 bases between them. CDR3 length: 14 residues. CDR3 region: CASSQGGGFETQYF. In DNA form, the CDR3 reads TGCGCCAGCAGCCAAGGTGGGGGGTTTGAGACCCAGTACTTC.

The table lists this clone with a few counts. The chain combines TRBV5-1 with TRBJ2-6; D is possibly TRBD1 (6 bases). The germline CDR1 and CDR2 sequences are SGHRS and YFSETQ. The V and J ends lost 0 bases and 0 bases respectively, with 19 bases between them. This CDR3 has 20 amino acids. CDR3 nucleotides: TGCGCCAGCAGCTTGGGGGCTGTCGGACAGTTCCTCTCTGGGGCCAACGTCCTGACTTTC. Protein sequence: CASSLGAVGQFLSGANVLTF.

This clone has a handful of counts. The genes are TRBV19 and TRBJ2-7; TRBD1 agrees at 7 bases. The CDR3 has 13 residues. After removal of 3 bases from V and 5 bases from J, the junction contained 4 bases not matched to a gene. Germline loops: CDR1 LNHDA, CDR2 SQIVND (reference sequence). The CDR3 DNA reads TGTGCCAGTAGTATGAGACAGGGCGACGAGCAGTACTTC. Its protein product is CASSMRQGDEQYF.

The chain couples TRBV7-2 to TRBJ2-5; TRBD1 is a possible D gene (6 bases). CDR3 size: 13 residues. The V end was cut by 5 bases, the J end by 2 bases, with 9 bases between. Per germline, CDR1 SGHTA and CDR2 FQGNSA. The CDR3 sequence: CASSPGAQETQYF. DNA of the CDR3: TGTGCCAGCAGCCCAGGGGCGCAAGAGACCCAGTACTTC.

This chain uses TRBV23-1 with TRBJ2-3; 10 nucleotides match TRBD1. TRBV23-1 is classed as an ORF, of uncertain function. The CDR3 is 19 residues long. V was pared by 1 base and J by 0 bases, with 10 bases of the junction left unmatched. This chain's CDR3 is CASSQCSPGTGESTDTQYF. The DNA for the CDR3 is TGCGCCAGCAGTCAATGTAGTCCCGGGACAGGGGAGAGCACAGATACGCAGTATTTT.

This clone was recorded a few times. The rearrangement links TRBV11-1 to TRBJ2-4, with 8 bases that match TRBD2. This CDR3 region has 15 residues. Unmatched junction bases numbered 12, after V lost 5 bases and J lost 9 bases. CDR1 is SGHAT and CDR2 is FQDESV in the germline V gene (reference sequence). The CDR3 region has the DNA TGTGCCAGCAGCCCCGCCGGGGGGGGATCGGTCATTCAGTACTTC. Translation gives CASSPAGGGSVIQYF. The variable domain in full, with the rest retrieved from reference TRBV11-1 and TRBJ2-4, is EAEVAQSPRYKITEKSQAVAFWCDPISGHATLYWYRQILGQGPELLVQFQDESVVDDSQLPKDRFSAERLKGVDSTLKIQPAELGDSAMYLCASSPAGGGSVIQYFGAGTRLSVL.

This chain connects TRBV18 to TRBJ2-1; 8 positions agree with TRBD1. With 8 bases clipped from V and 9 bases from J, the junction kept 15 bases outside the gene matches. Germline CDR1 is KGHSH and CDR2 is LQKENI. The CDR3 is made up of 15 amino acids. CDR3 DNA sequence: TGTGCCAGCGCGTCTTTCGGGACAGGAGGGACTGAGCAGTTCTTC. Translating gives CASASFGTGGTEQFF. Supplemented by reference TRBV18 and TRBJ2-1, the full variable domain reads NAGVMQNPRHLVRRRGQEARLRCSPMKGHSHVYWYRQLPEEGLKFMVYLQKENIIDESGMPKERFSAEFPKEGPSILRIQQVVRGDSAAYFCASASFGTGGTEQFFGPGTRLTVL.

This clone appeared a few times. The V gene is TRBV19, the J gene TRBJ1-2; tentative D call: TRBD1 (6 bases). Trimming took off 5 bases at V and 6 bases at J, with 13 bases between the two ends. Germline values: CDR1 LNHDA, CDR2 SQIVND (reference sequence). The CDR3 has 13 amino acids. The CDR3 region is CASSYRGADGYTF. The CDR3 DNA sequence: TGTGCCAGTAGTTACCGGGGGGCCGATGGCTACACCTTC.

The V gene is TRBV6-6, the J gene TRBJ2-7; D may be TRBD1 (6 bases). Germline V gene data show CDR1 as MNHNY and CDR2 as SVGAGI (reference sequence). V was clipped by 4 bases and J by 3 bases, with 13 bases between them. The CDR3 loop spans 14 amino acids. In DNA, the CDR3 is TGTGCCAGCAGTTCAAAGGACAGACTCTACGAGCAGTACTTC. This encodes CASSSKDRLYEQYF.

This chain connects TRBV7-9 to TRBJ2-3; 10 bases fit TRBD2. Trimming removed 5 bases from V and 6 bases from J; junction bases left unmatched: 11. The CDR3 has 16 residues. The germline CDR1 and CDR2 sequences are SEHNR and FQNEAQ (reference sequence). The DNA for the CDR3 is TGTGCCAGCAGCCGAGCGGGAGGGGCCTCGGGCGATACGCAGTATTTT. Translated, it gives CASSRAGGASGDTQYF.

In this sample, this clone turned up a few times. The chain is built from TRBV30 and TRBJ2-2; TRBD2 might be the D (6 bases). The V gene's germline CDR1 is GTSNPN and CDR2 SVGIG (reference sequence). The CDR3 consists of 15 residues. V was trimmed by 7 bases and J by 0 bases, leaving 15 bases between them. The CDR3 DNA reads as TGTGCCTCCCCTCCCCGGACTACGAACACCGGGGAGCTGTTTTTT. This gives the protein CASPPRTTNTGELFF.

CDR3 sequence: CASSVQGANEKLFF. The CDR3 DNA is TGTGCCAGCAGTGTACAGGGGGCGAACGAAAAACTGTTTTTT. The chain has TRBV6-6 and TRBJ1-4; TRBD1 matches at 9 bases. The CDR3 has 14 residues. The junction had 6 bases not matched to a gene; V was cut back by 5 bases and J by 8 bases. Germline values: CDR1 MNHNY, CDR2 SVGAGI (reference sequence).

The chain joins TRBV7-2 to TRBJ1-4; perhaps TRBD1 as D (5 bases). The CDR3 consists of 15 residues. The ends were cut back, 5 bases at V and 4 bases at J, with 14 bases in the middle. Germline-derived CDR1 and CDR2 are SGHTA and FQGNSA. The CDR3 sequence: CASSRGAFVNEKLFF. DNA for the CDR3: TGTGCCAGCAGCCGCGGGGCCTTTGTTAATGAAAAACTGTTTTTT.

The DNA for the CDR3 is TGTGCCAGCAGTTCCCCCGCAGCGGGAGCTGGGAATGAGCAGTTCTTC. Protein: CASSSPAAGAGNEQFF. This chain links TRBV28 with TRBJ2-1; 8 bases fit TRBD2. The CDR3 is made up of 16 amino acids. Trimming removed 4 bases from V and 7 bases from J; junction bases left unmatched: 12. Germline V gives CDR1 MDHEN, CDR2 SYDVKM.

This clone was seen a handful of times. The chain employs TRBV10-3 and TRBJ2-3; TRBD2 matches at 10 bases. CDR3 length equals 17 residues. The germline gives CDR1 ENHRY, CDR2 SYGVKD. With V trimmed by 4 bases and J by 4 bases, 11 bases remained unmatched. This chain's CDR3 is CAISGQGASGRADTQYF. Written as DNA, the CDR3 is TGTGCCATCAGTGGCCAGGGGGCTAGCGGGAGAGCAGATACGCAGTATTTT.

This clone occurred once. The V and J genes are TRBV5-6 and TRBJ2-7, with D possibly TRBD1 on 6 matching bases. The germline V gene has CDR1 SGHDT and CDR2 YYEEEE. The V gene lost 0 bases and the J gene lost 7 bases, with 14 bases spanning the gap. This CDR3 has 14 residues. The CDR3 reads CASSLGVQGWEQYF. CDR3 nucleotides: TGTGCCAGCAGCTTGGGGGTACAGGGTTGGGAGCAGTACTTC.

This clone came up a few times. This sequence joins TRBV5-1 and TRBJ2-1; D might be TRBD1 (6 bases). Per the germline V gene, CDR1 is SGHRS and CDR2 is YFSETQ. This CDR3 is built from 17 residues. The chain's CDR3 is CVRPSPQTGPTYNEQFF. The CDR3 coding sequence is TGCGTCCGCCCTTCCCCTCAGACAGGACCCACCTACAATGAGCAGTTCTTC.

Only a few counts were recorded for this clone. The J gene is TRBJ2-3, the V gene TRBV5-4; TRBD2 matches 13 bases. The trim removed 3 bases at V and 2 bases at J, leaving 3 bases unmatched. Germline CDR1 SGHNT, CDR2 YYREEE (reference sequence). This CDR3 has 16 amino acids. The DNA for the CDR3 is TGTGCCAGCAGCTCGGGACTAGCGGGGAACACAGATACGCAGTATTTT. It is translated as CASSSGLAGNTDTQYF.

The chain carries TRBV30 and TRBJ2-3; the D gene is possibly TRBD2 (6 bases). Germline V gene lookup returns CDR1 GTSNPN and CDR2 SVGIG (reference sequence). The V end was cut by 1 base, the J end by 7 bases, with 15 bases between. The CDR3 consists of 14 residues. CDR3 region: CAWSAGVGSNTQYF. The DNA for the CDR3 is TGTGCCTGGAGTGCGGGAGTTGGTTCTAATACGCAGTATTTT.

This clone was observed a few times. The genes are TRBV7-9 and TRBJ2-3; D is possibly TRBD2 (6 bases). Trimming pared 8 bases from V and 5 bases from J, leaving 8 bases between. The CDR3 contains 11 residues. Germline values: CDR1 SEHNR, CDR2 FQNEAQ (reference sequence). The CDR3 loop reads CASDSGDTQYF. CDR3 in DNA: TGTGCCAGCGATAGCGGAGATACGCAGTATTTT. The full variable domain, with the rest looked up from reference TRBV7-9 and TRBJ2-3, is DTGVSQNPRHKITKRGQNVTFRCDPISEHNRLYWYRQTLGQGPEFLTYFQNEAQLEKSRLLSDRFSAERPKGSFSTLEIQRTEQGDSAMYLCASDSGDTQYFGPGTRLTVL.

The CDR3 region has the DNA TGTGCCAGCAGCCAAAAGCGGTATAATTCACCCCTCCACTTT. Encoded protein: CASSQKRYNSPLHF. The chain recombines TRBV9 with TRBJ1-6; D unresolved. CDR3 length: 14 residues. Germline V CDR1 and CDR2: SGDLS, YYNGEE. V was shortened by 4 bases and J by 4 bases, with 9 bases between the two germline ends.

CDR3 amino acids: CASSHLRDKQETQYF. The DNA for the CDR3 is TGCGCCAGCAGTCACCTCCGGGACAAACAAGAGACCCAGTACTTC. This sequence joins TRBV23-1 and TRBJ2-5, with a tentative D call TRBD1 (6 bases). TRBV23-1 is an open reading frame whose function is uncertain. There are 15 residues in the CDR3. The V end was cut by 3 bases, the J end by 2 bases, with 13 bases between.

The chain recombines TRBV7-9 with TRBJ1-1; D is unresolved. The CDR3 is made up of 14 amino acids. V lost 1 base and J lost 1, with 7 bases in between. Germline CDR1 SEHNR, CDR2 FQNEAQ (reference sequence). The CDR3, as DNA: TGTGCCAGCAGCTTAGACTCCGCGAACACTGAAGCTTTCTTT. Translation gives CASSLDSANTEAFF.

The V call is TRBV11-2, the J call TRBJ2-3; the match to TRBD2 covers 8 bases. V lost 2 bases to trimming and J lost 5 bases; unmatched junction nucleotides: 9. This CDR3 contains 16 residues. CDR1 and CDR2 from the germline V gene are SGHAT and FQNNGV. CDR3 sequence: CASSLIAGGEGDTQYF. CDR3 DNA sequence: TGTGCCAGCAGCTTAATTGCGGGGGGAGAAGGAGATACGCAGTATTTT.

This clone turned up a few times. The rearrangement links TRBV19 to TRBJ1-5, with 11 nucleotides matching TRBD1. This CDR3 is built from 17 residues. V was clipped by 3 bases and J by 2 bases; unmatched bases: 6. Per the germline V gene, CDR1 is LNHDA and CDR2 is SQIVND (reference sequence). The CDR3 sequence: CASSIGTGGRGNQPQHF. CDR3 nucleotides: TGTGCCAGTAGTATCGGGACAGGGGGGCGAGGCAATCAGCCCCAGCATTTT.